Sequencing of this T cell receptor (beta chain) was carried out in a study of T-cell reconstitution after alpha-beta-depleted transplantation in children listed by TCRdb under 2016. Context from the whole study: Using TCR repertoire profiling, the study followed T-cell immune reconstitution in a quantitative way in children after TCRalphabeta/CD19-depleted allogeneic hematopoietic cell transplantation.

The CDR3 has 14 amino acids, counting the end cysteine and phenylalanine. Of all the DNA, just the CDR3 is kept, 42 bases in frame from base 1. The germline V gene (reference sequence) sets CDR1 to DFQATT and CDR2 to SNEGSKA. The junction shows trimming of 6 bases on V and 7 bases on J, and the gene matches do not reach 11 bases of it. The library was prepared using PCR. Reads for this sample came from an Illumina HiSeq 2500. TCR library preparation used molecular barcoding, with unique molecular identifiers applied to normalize quantification of the TCRbeta repertoire. TCRdb cleaned the public reads at Q25 with fastp, built clones with MiXCR and kept in-frame beta chains. Rows with a matching CDR3 protein are joined into one entry that keeps the most common DNA and genes. The sample profile shows around 680,000 distinct CDR3 sequences; about 15% of them were found once. The ten most abundant clones make up around 0.96% of the sample.

Concerning this clonotype itself: Its recognized antigen is unknown. Within one base of it there is no much larger clone, and no base qualities were kept.

The clonotype originates from a human donor who donated a stem cell graft to a child with acute myeloid leukemia. The sample here was PBMCs from the stem cell graft donor, taken from the stem cell graft. The chain was built from TRBV20-1 and TRBJ1-5, and TRBD1 aligns with 8 junction nucleotides. The CDR3 amino acid sequence is: CSANDRGSEQPQHF. The DNA reads TGCAGTGCAAACGACAGGGGATCTGAGCAGCCCCAGCATTTT.